This TCR beta chain was sequenced in a study of early T cells in non-severe SARS-CoV-2 infection. Study-level information: Bulk RNA from unsorted whole blood was sequenced; chains were unpaired.

Study results and limitations: Matching with VDJdb favored anti-spike CD8 responses (missing private and CD4 specificities).

This clonotype came up many times. What it binds is not known. Between the trimmed V and J ends, which lost 2 bases and 1 base, there was a span of 11 bases. Germline CDR1 SNHLY, CDR2 FYNNEI. CDR3 length equals 16 residues. The TCR library protocol attached unique molecular identifiers to the individual cDNA molecules. TCRdb redid the calling of the 5' RACE reads with MiXCR, one entry per CDR3 protein. The repertoire consists of about 44,000 distinct CDR3 sequences, with around 6% occurring once and the leading ten covering approximately 13%. Sequences were obtained from whole blood. This sequence joins TRBV2 and TRBJ2-2; D may be TRBD2 (6 bases). The source is an adult who was a healthcare worker with PCR-confirmed SARS-CoV-2 infection or an uninfected control (not recorded which). The CDR3 DNA follows: TGTGCCAGCAGTGAATCGGGGGTGATGAACACCGGGGAGCTGTTTTTT. Protein product: CASSESGVMNTGELFF.